This TCR beta chain was identified during a study of radiotherapy plus CTLA-4 blockade in lung cancer. Study-wide context: Of the patients, around 17% showed objective responses and 31% attained disease control.

The germline V gene encodes CDR1 MNHEY and CDR2 SVGAGI. CDR3 size: 15 residues. V shed 0 bases and J shed 3 bases, with 10 bases lying between them. Clones were read by immunoSEQ multiplex PCR, and TCRdb kept only the in-frame ones, dropping some. The sample gives fewer than 35,000 clones, roughly 70% of which show up once; 13% to 15% is in the top ten. The V and J genes are TRBV6-5 and TRBJ2-3; D is perhaps TRBD1 (5 bases). Specimen: peripheral blood, collected from a patient treated with radiotherapy plus ipilimumab. This receptor was identified in a human donor with non-small cell lung cancer that progressed on radiotherapy plus ipilimumab. CDR3 in amino acids: CASSYSRQRTDTQYF. In DNA form, the CDR3 reads TGTGCCAGCAGTTACTCGCGACAGAGGACAGATACGCAGTATTTT.